This TCR beta chain is drawn from a study of cytomegalovirus exposure and HLA in healthy donors. On the study more broadly: Researchers found that roughly 81% of some 400 genotyped donors fell within the Caucasian-associated ancestry cluster.

Study results and limitations: In a later analysis, DRB1 alleles had the most associated TCRs; HLA-C alleles the fewest. Productive rates of about 87% or about 30% were seen for most TCR beta V segments in an earlier analysis.

About this clone itself: What it recognizes is unknown.

The CDR3 totals 15 residues. V was cut by 5 bases and J by 3 bases, with 14 bases left in between. Germline lookup yields CDR1 LNHDA and CDR2 SQIVND (reference sequence). The PCR was carried out with 60 Vbeta primers and 13 Jbeta primers. The repertoire was sequenced with immunoSEQ multiplex PCR; TCRdb's copy has only in-frame clones and lacks some. The sample consists of roughly 98,000 clones, under 85% of them appearing once. The TCR sequence derives from a man aged 35-49 years in good health and CMV-seronegative. The J gene is TRBJ1-5, the V gene TRBV19; TRBD1 might be the D (5 bases). Specimen: PBMCs. CDR3 bases: TGTGCCAGTAGTTCCCGGGACTTTTTCAATCAGCCCCAGCATTTT. Translated: CASSSRDFFNQPQHF.